The 20 T cell receptor beta chains below all came from one sample that was sequenced in a study. Produced via immunoSEQ multiplex PCR; TCRdb's table is partial and in-frame only. The sample shows 68,000 or so clones, around 93% of them seen only once. Sequenced material: PBMCs. The receptors originated from a man aged 40-55 years with rheumatoid arthritis.

The genes are TRBV14 and TRBJ1-1; TRBD1 might be the D (6 bases). Germline V gene data show CDR1 as SGHDN and CDR2 as FVKESK. This CDR3 spans 14 amino acids. V lost 3 bases and J lost 8, with 16 bases in between. CDR3 protein: CASSHPTTGLEAFF. The CDR3 DNA is TGTGCCAGCAGCCACCCTACGACAGGCCTGGAAGCTTTCTTT.

V usage is TRBV12-5 and J usage is TRBJ2-7, with D perhaps TRBD2 (6 bases). The CDR3 consists of 15 residues. The V end lost 5 bases, the J end lost 0 bases, and 14 bases lay between the germline ends. The V gene's germline CDR1 is LGHNT and CDR2 FRNRAP. CDR3 nucleotide sequence: TGTGCTAGTGGTACGCGGGACGGAAGCTCCTACGAGCAGTACTTC. Translation: CASGTRDGSSYEQYF.

The CDR3 region is CASTITGSTPSLHF. CDR3 in DNA: TGTGCCAGCACTATTACGGGGTCAACTCCGTCCCTCCACTTT. The V gene is TRBV7-2, the J gene TRBJ1-6, with D unclear. This CDR3 region has 14 residues. The germline V gene has CDR1 SGHTA and CDR2 FQGNSA. V was shortened by 7 bases and J by 14 bases, with 21 bases between the two germline ends. The full variable domain, completed using reference TRBV7-2 and TRBJ1-6, is GAGVSQSPSNKVTEKGKDVELRCDPISGHTALYWYRQSLGQGLEFLIYFQGNSAPDKSGLPSDRFSAERTGGSVSTLTIQRTQQEDSAVYLCASTITGSTPSLHFGNGTRLTVT.

This clone was detected only a few times. The sample contains more than one DNA sequence encoding this CDR3. The V and J genes are TRBV30 and TRBJ2-7; no reliable D call. CDR1 and CDR2 from the germline V gene are GTSNPN and SVGIG (reference sequence). The V end was cut by 0 bases, the J end by 1 base, with 4 bases between. This CDR3 spans 12 amino acids. The CDR3 coding sequence is TGTGCCTGGAGTGTAGGGTCCTACGAGCAGTACTTC. The encoded protein is CAWSVGSYEQYF.

The J gene is TRBJ2-5, the V gene TRBV19; 8 bases fit TRBD2. This CDR3 is 17 amino acids long. The V and J ends lost 9 bases and 1 base, in that order; junction bases with no gene match: 16. Germline CDR1 is LNHDA and CDR2 is SQIVND (reference sequence). DNA of the CDR3: TGTGCCAGCGCGGGCGGGGGGTCGGTTCCTTCCCAAGAGACCCAGTACTTC. As protein: CASAGGGSVPSQETQYF.

V gene TRBV18 combines with J gene TRBJ1-3; 8 nucleotides match TRBD1. Germline CDR1 reads KGHSH; CDR2 reads LQKENI. Germline trimming cut 2 bases from V and 1 base from J; bases unmatched to any gene: 7. This CDR3 has 17 amino acids. The CDR3 bases are TGTGCCAGCTCACCATTCAGGGGGCTGATGTCTGGAAACACCATATATTTT. Its protein product is CASSPFRGLMSGNTIYF.

The V and J genes are TRBV5-4 and TRBJ1-3; 7 bases fit TRBD1. With V trimmed by 0 bases and J by 5 bases, 2 bases remained unmatched. The germline V gene encodes CDR1 SGHNT and CDR2 YYREEE (reference sequence). The CDR3 has 14 amino acids. This CDR3 reads CASSLEQGRNTIYF. CDR3 sequence (DNA): TGTGCCAGCAGCTTGGAACAGGGGAGAAACACCATATATTTT. The full variable domain, its missing parts supplied by reference TRBV5-4 and TRBJ1-3, is ETGVTQSPTHLIKTRGQQVTLRCSSQSGHNTVSWYQQALGQGPQFIFQYYREEENGRGNFPPRFSGLQFPNYSSELNVNALELDDSALYLCASSLEQGRNTIYFGEGSWLTVV.

The J gene is TRBJ1-5, the V gene TRBV19; D not certain. CDR1 is LNHDA, CDR2 SQIVND, per germline (reference sequence). V was trimmed by 10 bases and J by 2 bases, leaving 21 bases between them. The CDR3 is 16 residues long. The CDR3 region has the DNA TGTGCCACCAGTAGGATCCCAGACTTGGGCAATCAGCCCCAGCATTTT. This gives the protein CATSRIPDLGNQPQHF.

This clone is a singleton in its sample. The V and J genes are TRBV6-5 and TRBJ2-5, with 12 bases matching TRBD2. The CDR3 runs 14 residues. Germline V gene lookup returns CDR1 MNHEY and CDR2 SVGAGI. The ends lost 7 bases at V and 5 bases at J; junction bases unmatched: 5. CDR3 sequence reads: CASKASGGVETQYF. In DNA form, the CDR3 reads TGTGCCAGCAAGGCTAGCGGGGGGGTTGAGACCCAGTACTTC.

The rearrangement links TRBV9 to TRBJ2-3; D not resolved. Between the trimmed V and J ends, which lost 0 bases and 1 base, there was a span of 6 bases. Looked up from germline, CDR1 is SGDLS and CDR2 is YYNGEE. This CDR3 is 14 amino acids long. The CDR3 loop is CASSVARGTDTQYF. The CDR3 nucleotides are TGTGCCAGCAGCGTAGCTAGGGGCACAGATACGCAGTATTTT.

Concerning this clone: Its ends do not fully match the called genes, so a read error is possible. The CDR3 coding sequence is TGTGCCTGGAGTGGGACTTCTAAGTATGGCTACACCTTC. This translates into CAWSGTSKYGYTF. The V and J genes are TRBV30 and TRBJ1-2; D is unclear. Germline loops: CDR1 GTSNPN, CDR2 SVGIG (reference sequence). This CDR3 has 13 residues.

This chain connects TRBV28 to TRBJ1-1; 8 bases agree with TRBD1. CDR3 length: 15 residues. The J segment lost 3 bases and the V segment lost 4 bases, leaving 7 bases of the junction unmatched. Germline V lookup: CDR1 MDHEN, CDR2 SYDVKM. Written as DNA, the CDR3 is TGTGCCAGCAGTTACGACAGGACAGGGCACACTGAAGCTTTCTTT. This translates into CASSYDRTGHTEAFF.

This chain connects TRBV5-1 to TRBJ1-1, with a tentative D call TRBD1 (6 bases). V was cut by 4 bases and J by 1 base, with 14 bases left in between. CDR1 and CDR2 from the germline V gene are SGHRS and YFSETQ. The CDR3 spans 15 residues. The CDR3 spells CASSPATRGNTEAFF. The CDR3 DNA is TGCGCCAGCAGCCCAGCGACCAGGGGGAACACTGAAGCTTTCTTT.

The rearrangement joins TRBV24-1 to TRBJ2-3, with TRBD2 matching over 12 bases. Trimming at V came to 1 base and at J to 6 bases, leaving 10 bases not matched to a gene. Germline CDR1 KGHDR, CDR2 SFDVKD. The CDR3 has 18 amino acids. The CDR3 here is CATSDFSLLAGGSDTQYF. Written as DNA, the CDR3 is TGTGCCACCAGTGATTTCTCACTCCTAGCGGGAGGGTCGGATACGCAGTATTTT.

The V and J genes are TRBV5-5 and TRBJ1-6, with 9 bases matching TRBD1. The junction had 1 base not matched to a gene; V was cut back by 0 bases and J by 3 bases. Germline lookup yields CDR1 SGHKS and CDR2 YYEKEE (reference sequence). The CDR3 is made up of 16 amino acids. DNA for the CDR3: TGTGCCAGCAGCTTGGCGGGACAGGGCTATAATTCACCCCTCCACTTT. This encodes CASSLAGQGYNSPLHF.

The V call is TRBV19, the J call TRBJ2-5; 11 nucleotides match TRBD2. This CDR3 is built from 19 residues. The junction had 14 bases not matched to a gene; V was cut back by 0 bases and J by 5 bases. Germline V gene data show CDR1 as LNHDA and CDR2 as SQIVND (reference sequence). The CDR3 bases are TGTGCCAGTAGTATAGATATTTGGCTAGCGGGGGGTCTAGAGGAGACCCAGTACTTC. Translation: CASSIDIWLAGGLEETQYF.

The V and J genes are TRBV12-3 or TRBV12-4 and TRBJ1-1; D not resolved. Trimming left V 6 bases short and J 11 bases short, with 13 bases between. The CDR3 has 11 amino acids. CDR3 sequence reads: CASSFEAKAFF. The CDR3 coding sequence is TGTGCCAGCAGCTTCGAGGCGAAGGCTTTCTTT.

This chain links TRBV5-6 with TRBJ1-2, with D possibly being TRBD1 (5 bases). CDR1 SGHDT and CDR2 YYEEEE come from the germline V gene. V was cut by 0 bases and J by 1 base, with 13 bases left in between. There are 16 residues in the CDR3. The CDR3 is CASSLVAGPVNYGYTF. In DNA form, the CDR3 reads TGTGCCAGCAGCTTGGTTGCAGGGCCTGTTAACTATGGCTACACCTTC.

The chain combines TRBV11-2 with TRBJ2-1; possibly TRBD2 for D (6 bases). Germline V gives CDR1 SGHAT, CDR2 FQNNGV. The V end was cut by 4 bases, the J end by 7 bases, with 11 bases between. The CDR3 consists of 13 residues. For the CDR3, the DNA is TGTGCCAGCAGCTACCAGGGAGGTAATGAGCAGTTCTTC. Protein product: CASSYQGGNEQFF.

The rearrangement uses TRBV7-3 and TRBJ2-7; a possible D gene is TRBD2 (5 bases). CDR1 is SGHTA, CDR2 FQGTGA, per germline. The ends were cut back, 8 bases at V and 4 bases at J, with 21 bases in the middle. The CDR3 covers 15 residues. The CDR3 bases are TGTGCCAGCGCCTCCCGACCGGGGTCTATATACGAGCAGTACTTC. This codes for CASASRPGSIYEQYF.